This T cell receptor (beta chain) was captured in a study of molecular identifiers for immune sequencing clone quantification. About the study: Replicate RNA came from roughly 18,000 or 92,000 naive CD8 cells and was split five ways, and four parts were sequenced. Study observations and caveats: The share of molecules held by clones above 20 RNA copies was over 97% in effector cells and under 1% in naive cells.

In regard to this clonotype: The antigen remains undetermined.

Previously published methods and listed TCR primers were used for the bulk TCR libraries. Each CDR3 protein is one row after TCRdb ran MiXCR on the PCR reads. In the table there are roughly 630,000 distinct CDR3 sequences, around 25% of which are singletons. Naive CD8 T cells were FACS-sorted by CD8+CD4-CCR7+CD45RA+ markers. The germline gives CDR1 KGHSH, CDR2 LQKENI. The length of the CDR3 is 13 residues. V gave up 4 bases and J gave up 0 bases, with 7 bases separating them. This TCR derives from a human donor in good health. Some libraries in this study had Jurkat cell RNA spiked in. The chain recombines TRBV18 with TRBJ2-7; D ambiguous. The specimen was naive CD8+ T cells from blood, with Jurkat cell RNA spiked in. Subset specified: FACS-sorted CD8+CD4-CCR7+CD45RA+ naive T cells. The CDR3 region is CASSRPSSYEQYF. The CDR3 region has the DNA TGTGCCAGCTCACGTCCGAGCTCCTACGAGCAGTACTTC.